The 4 T cell receptor beta chains reported below all come from one sample, sequenced in a study of siplizumab effects on memory and regulatory T cells. Profiling relied on immunoSEQ multiplex PCR, and the TCRdb table lists in-frame clones only, not all of them. The sample gives over 100,000 clones, around 92% of which show up once; around 0.75% is in the top ten. The sample taken for sequencing was Tregs sorted from blood. The receptors were gathered from a human donor in good health.

The chain has TRBV14 and TRBJ1-2; no reliable D call. Germline CDR1 and CDR2: SGHDN and FVKESK. This CDR3 comprises 13 residues. With 4 bases removed from V and 3 bases from J, the gap between germline ends came to 9 bases. The CDR3 loop reads CASSRDTYYGYTF. The CDR3 nucleotides read TGTGCCAGCAGCCGAGACACGTACTATGGCTACACCTTC. Full variable domain (rest looked up from reference TRBV14 and TRBJ1-2): EAGVTQFPSHSVIEKGQTVTLRCDPISGHDNLYWYRRVMGKEIKFLLHFVKESKQDESGMPNNRFLAERTGGTYSTLKVQPAELEDSGVYFCASSRDTYYGYTFGSGTRLTVV.

J is TRBJ2-3 and V is TRBV18, with D uncertain. The germline gives CDR1 KGHSH, CDR2 LQKENI. The germline V and J ends were trimmed by 3 bases and 6 bases, with 4 bases remaining between them. CDR3 length equals 11 residues. CDR3 sequence: CASSPKDTQYF. CDR3 sequence (DNA): TGTGCCAGCTCACCCAAGGATACGCAGTATTTT.

J is TRBJ2-7 and V is TRBV7-2, with D perhaps matching TRBD1 (5 bases). Per the germline V gene, CDR1 is SGHTA and CDR2 is FQGNSA. CDR3 length: 12 amino acids. The V end lost 3 bases, the J end lost 12 bases, and 15 bases lay between the germline ends. CDR3 bases: TGTGCCAGCAGCTTCACGGACACACTCGGGTACTTC. Residues: CASSFTDTLGYF.

The rearrangement links TRBV6-1 to TRBJ1-2, with 8 bases lining up with TRBD1. CDR3 length: 14 amino acids. The V gene end was trimmed by 0 bases and the J gene end by 8 bases; junction bases not matched to a gene: 5. CDR1 is MNHNS and CDR2 is SASEGT in the germline V gene. The CDR3 is CASSEAPGGLGYTF. CDR3 nucleotides: TGTGCCAGCAGTGAAGCTCCAGGGGGCTTGGGCTACACCTTC.